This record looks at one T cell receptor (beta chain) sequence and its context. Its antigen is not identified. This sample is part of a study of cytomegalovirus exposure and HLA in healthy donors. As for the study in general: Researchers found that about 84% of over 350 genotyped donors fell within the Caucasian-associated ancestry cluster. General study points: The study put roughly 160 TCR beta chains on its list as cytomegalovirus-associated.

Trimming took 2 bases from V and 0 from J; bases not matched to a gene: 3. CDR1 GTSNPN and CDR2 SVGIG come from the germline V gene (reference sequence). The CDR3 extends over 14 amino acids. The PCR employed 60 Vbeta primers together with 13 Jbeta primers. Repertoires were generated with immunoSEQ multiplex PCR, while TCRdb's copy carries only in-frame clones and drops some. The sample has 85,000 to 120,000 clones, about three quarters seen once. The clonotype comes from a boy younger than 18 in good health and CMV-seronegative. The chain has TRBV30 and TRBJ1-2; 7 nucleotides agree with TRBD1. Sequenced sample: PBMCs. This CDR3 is CAWSHRGTNYGYTF. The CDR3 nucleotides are TGTGCCTGGAGTCACAGGGGTACTAACTATGGCTACACCTTC.